The 21 T cell receptor beta chains given below trace back to one sample, sequenced in a study of T cell changes during pregnancy in multiple sclerosis. Here immunoSEQ multiplex PCR was the method, and the copy in TCRdb shows in-frame clones only, minus some. The sample has more than 95,000 clones, roughly nine tenths seen once. Source: peripheral blood, taken after pregnancy. The receptors stem from a female donor with multiple sclerosis, enrolled in a pregnancy study.

CDR3 in amino acids: CASSTQIAGADSGANVLTF. CDR3 in DNA: TGTGCCAGCAGCACCCAGATAGCGGGGGCCGATTCTGGGGCCAACGTCCTGACTTTC. The chain recombines TRBV7-2 with TRBJ2-6; 9 nucleotides align to TRBD2. This CDR3 has 19 amino acids. Per the germline V gene, CDR1 is SGHTA and CDR2 is FQGNSA. The trim removed 5 bases at V and 1 base at J, leaving 12 bases unmatched.

The V gene is TRBV28, the J gene TRBJ2-7; a possible D gene is TRBD2 (6 bases). Germline V lookup: CDR1 MDHEN, CDR2 SYDVKM. Trimming took 2 bases from V and 4 from J, leaving 12 bases between them. The CDR3 extends over 14 amino acids. CDR3 nucleotides: TGTGCCAGCAGTTTAGGACTACTCCTTTACGAGCAGTACTTC. Its protein is CASSLGLLLYEQYF.

V usage is TRBV7-2 and J usage is TRBJ2-5; 7 positions match TRBD1. V was clipped by 5 bases and J by 2 bases; unmatched bases: 5. This CDR3 is built from 14 residues. The germline V gene has CDR1 SGHTA and CDR2 FQGNSA. Here the CDR3 reads CASSRDRVQETQYF. In DNA, the CDR3 is TGTGCCAGCAGCCGCGACAGGGTTCAAGAGACCCAGTACTTC.

The chain carries TRBV27 and TRBJ2-2; 8 nucleotides agree with TRBD1. Germline V gives CDR1 MNHEY, CDR2 SMNVEV (reference sequence). The V gene end was trimmed by 6 bases and the J gene end by 7 bases; junction bases not matched to a gene: 10. This CDR3 has 15 residues. CDR3 DNA: TGTGCCAGCAGCGACAGGGGCGGACGGGGCGGGGAGCTGTTTTTT. This translates into CASSDRGGRGGELFF.

The V call is TRBV28, the J call TRBJ2-3; TRBD2 is a possible D gene (6 bases). V lost 3 bases and J lost 4, with 11 bases in between. This CDR3 has 14 residues. Germline values: CDR1 MDHEN, CDR2 SYDVKM. CDR3 sequence (DNA): TGTGCCAGCAGTTTCTCATGGGGGGCAGATACGCAGTATTTT. Protein: CASSFSWGADTQYF.

The chain uses TRBV19 and TRBJ1-1; 10 bases line up with TRBD1. Germline V gene sequence: CDR1 LNHDA, CDR2 SQIVND (reference sequence). J gave up 12 bases and V 7 bases, and 11 bases lay outside the gene matches. This CDR3 is 13 amino acids long. The CDR3 is CASTRQGAFSTFF. In nucleotides, the CDR3 is TGTGCCAGTACGCGACAGGGGGCTTTTAGTACTTTCTTT.

V is TRBV27 and J is TRBJ2-3, with D unclear. The CDR3 runs to 15 residues. The ends were cut back, 3 bases at V and 4 bases at J, with 14 bases in the middle. CDR1 MNHEY and CDR2 SMNVEV come from the germline V gene (reference sequence). The CDR3 protein is CASSFSFGSADTQYF. DNA of the CDR3: TGTGCCAGCAGTTTTAGTTTCGGGTCCGCAGATACGCAGTATTTT.

The V and J genes are TRBV6-5 and TRBJ1-4, with TRBD1 identical over 11 bases. Germline V gene sequence: CDR1 MNHEY, CDR2 SVGAGI. With V trimmed by 5 bases and J by 6 bases, 5 bases remained unmatched. CDR3 size: 15 residues. CDR3 loop: CASSTRTGGYEKLFF. DNA of the CDR3: TGTGCCAGCAGTACTAGGACAGGGGGCTATGAAAAACTGTTTTTT.

V gene TRBV28 combines with J gene TRBJ1-5; D ambiguous. V gave up 5 bases and J gave up 0 bases, with 11 bases separating them. The CDR3 consists of 15 residues. Germline CDR1 and CDR2: MDHEN and SYDVKM. Here the CDR3 DNA reads TGTGCCAGCAGTCTCGACGGGAATAGCAATCAGCCCCAGCATTTT. It encodes CASSLDGNSNQPQHF.

The rearrangement joins TRBV18 to TRBJ2-1; TRBD2 aligns across 8 bases. CDR3 length: 17 residues. CDR1 and CDR2 (germline): KGHSH, LQKENI. V trimming: 3 bases; J trimming: 5 bases; junction bases outside the gene matches: 12. CDR3 bases: TGTGCCAGCTCACCCCGCTCCCTAGCGGGTACAAACAATGAGCAGTTCTTC. As protein: CASSPRSLAGTNNEQFF.

The genes are TRBV19 and TRBJ1-1, with D unresolved. The CDR3 loop spans 14 amino acids. The V end lost 2 bases, the J end lost 2 bases, and 9 bases lay between the germline ends. Germline CDR1 reads LNHDA; CDR2 reads SQIVND (reference sequence). The CDR3 DNA follows: TGTGCCAGTAGTATAACAGCCAAAAACACTGAAGCTTTCTTT. Encoded protein: CASSITAKNTEAFF.

This chain joins TRBV4-3 and TRBJ2-2; TRBD1 is a possible D gene (5 bases). Germline V gene lookup returns CDR1 LGHNA and CDR2 YSLEER. V dropped 0 bases and J dropped 0 bases, with 8 bases sitting between them. The length of the CDR3 is 16 residues. CDR3 bases: TGCGCCAGCAGCCAAGATCTGACAGCGAACACCGGGGAGCTGTTTTTT. This codes for CASSQDLTANTGELFF.

This chain links TRBV27 with TRBJ1-5, with 8 bases identical to TRBD1. Germline CDR1 MNHEY, CDR2 SMNVEV (reference sequence). This CDR3 contains 13 residues. The V segment lost 10 bases and the J segment 7 bases; nucleotides outside the gene matches: 9. The CDR3 reads CATGQGARQPQHF. The CDR3 region has the DNA TGTGCCACCGGACAGGGCGCACGCCAGCCCCAGCATTTT.

CDR3 in amino acids: CASSSSGGAYNEQFF. The CDR3, as DNA: TGCGCCAGCAGCTCTAGCGGGGGGGCCTACAATGAGCAGTTCTTC. V gene TRBV4-3 combines with J gene TRBJ2-1; 12 bases agree with TRBD2. The V gene end was trimmed by 5 bases and the J gene end by 2 bases; junction bases not matched to a gene: 1. CDR3 length: 15 residues. Germline V gene sequence: CDR1 LGHNA, CDR2 YSLEER.

The V and J genes are TRBV6-6 and TRBJ2-2; the match to TRBD2 covers 7 bases. This CDR3 is built from 15 residues. The trim removed 2 bases at V and 6 bases at J, leaving 6 bases unmatched. The germline CDR1 and CDR2 sequences are MNHNY and SVGAGI (reference sequence). CDR3 DNA sequence: TGTGCCAGCAGTTACCGCCCTGGGAGGGCCGGGGAGCTGTTTTTT. Translating it yields CASSYRPGRAGELFF.

Here the CDR3 reads CASSFGTDTQYF. CDR3 nucleotides: TGTGCCAGCAGCTTCGGGACAGATACGCAGTATTTT. The V and J genes are TRBV7-8 and TRBJ2-3; no reliable D call. The germline V gene has CDR1 SGHVS and CDR2 FQNEAQ. The CDR3 totals 12 residues. V lost 3 bases to trimming and J lost 3 bases, with 4 bases between them.

V is TRBV19 and J is TRBJ2-1; TRBD2 is a possible D gene (6 bases). The CDR3 loop spans 14 amino acids. The V end was cut by 5 bases, the J end by 0 bases, with 8 bases between. Germline assignment: CDR1 LNHDA and CDR2 SQIVND (reference sequence). The CDR3 DNA reads TGTGCCAGTAGTCGGGGGAGCTCCTACAATGAGCAGTTCTTC. It specifies CASSRGSSYNEQFF.

The chain is built from TRBV7-2 and TRBJ1-5; 8 nucleotides line up with TRBD1. The CDR3 consists of 14 residues. V was clipped by 6 bases and J by 7 bases; unmatched bases: 8. Germline V gives CDR1 SGHTA, CDR2 FQGNSA. CDR3 amino acids: CASSPTGGRQPQHF. CDR3 sequence (DNA): TGTGCCAGCAGTCCAACAGGGGGAAGACAGCCCCAGCATTTT.

This clone has a single count. The chain has TRBV7-8 and TRBJ1-4, with D perhaps matching TRBD1 (5 bases). Trimming cost V 1 base and J 5 bases, with 11 bases left between them. The germline V gene has CDR1 SGHVS and CDR2 FQNEAQ. The CDR3 covers 15 residues. The CDR3 region is CASSLGGGWNEKLFF. The CDR3 DNA is TGTGCCAGCAGCTTAGGGGGGGGTTGGAATGAAAAACTGTTTTTT.

The chain links TRBV5-1 to TRBJ2-4, with D perhaps TRBD1 (6 bases). Trimming left V 3 bases short and J 3 bases short, with 10 bases between. Germline values: CDR1 SGHRS, CDR2 YFSETQ. The CDR3 has 14 amino acids. The DNA of the CDR3 is TGCGCCAGCAGCTCCAGGGGCGACAAAAACATTCAGTACTTC. It is translated as CASSSRGDKNIQYF.

The chain employs TRBV11-2 and TRBJ2-7; D may be TRBD1 (5 bases). The CDR3 has 16 amino acids. The germline V and J ends were trimmed by 5 bases and 0 bases, with 17 bases remaining between them. The germline gives CDR1 SGHAT, CDR2 FQNNGV. The CDR3 is CASSVGQQAYSYEQYF. CDR3 nucleotides: TGTGCCAGCAGCGTCGGACAACAGGCATACTCCTACGAGCAGTACTTC.